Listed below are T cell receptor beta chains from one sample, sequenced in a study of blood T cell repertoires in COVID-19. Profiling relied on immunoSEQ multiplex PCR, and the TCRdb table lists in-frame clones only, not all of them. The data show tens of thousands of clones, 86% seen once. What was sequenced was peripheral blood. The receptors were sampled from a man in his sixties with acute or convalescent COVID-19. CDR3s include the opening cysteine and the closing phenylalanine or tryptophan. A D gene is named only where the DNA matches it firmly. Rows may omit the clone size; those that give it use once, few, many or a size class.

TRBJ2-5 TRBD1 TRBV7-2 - TGTGCCAGCAGCCAGGGGGCAAGCGGAAGAGATACCCAGTACTTC CASSQGASGRDTQYF
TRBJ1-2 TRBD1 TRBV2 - TGTGCCAGCAGTGACGGACAGGCCCGCCCGTATGGCTACACCTTC CASSDGQARPYGYTF
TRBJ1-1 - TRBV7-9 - TGTGCCAGCAGCTTAAGTAGAGGGGAAGCTTTCTTT CASSLSRGEAFF
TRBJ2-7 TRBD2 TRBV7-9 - TGTGCCAGCAGCTCCTCTAGCGGGGGGGTTAGCTACGAGCAGTACTTC CASSSSSGGVSYEQYF
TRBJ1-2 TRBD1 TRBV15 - TGTGCCACCAGCAGAGATTTCGAACAGGGGCATGGCTACACCTTC CATSRDFEQGHGYTF
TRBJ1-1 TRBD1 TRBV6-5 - TGTGCCAGCAGGCGAGGGGGCGAGAACACTGAAGCTTTCTTT CASRRGGENTEAFF
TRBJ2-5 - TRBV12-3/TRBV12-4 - TGTGCCAGCAGTTTCTGGGGCCGAGAGACCCAGTACTTC CASSFWGRETQYF
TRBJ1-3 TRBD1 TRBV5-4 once TGTGCCAGCAGCTTGGGACAGGGGCCTGGAAACACCATATATTTT CASSLGQGPGNTIYF
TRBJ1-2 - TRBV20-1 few TGCAGTGCTAGTCAGGGTAACTATGGCTACACCTTC CSASQGNYGYTF
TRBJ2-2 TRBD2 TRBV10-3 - TGTGCCATCAGTTATGGACGGACTAGCGGGAGAGCCGCGAACACCGGGGAGCTGTTTTTT CAISYGRTSGRAANTGELFF
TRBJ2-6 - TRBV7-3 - TGTGCCAGCAGCTCCCCAGGGTCTGGGGCCAACGTCCTGACTTTC CASSSPGSGANVLTF
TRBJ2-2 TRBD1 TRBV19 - TGTGCCAGTCTTCCGACTACAGGGGTCCCCGGGGAGCTGTTTTTT CASLPTTGVPGELFF
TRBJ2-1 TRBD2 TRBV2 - TGTGCCAGCAATGGAGCCGGGAGGGGCCTTAGCTCCTACAATGAGCAGTTCTTC CASNGAGRGLSSYNEQFF
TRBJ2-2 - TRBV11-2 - TGTGCCAGCAGCGGAGGGATTTACACCGGGGAGCTGTTTTTT CASSGGIYTGELFF
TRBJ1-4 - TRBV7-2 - TGTGCCAGCAGCTTCGGGGGGGGCGCTGAAAAACTGTTTTTT CASSFGGGAEKLFF
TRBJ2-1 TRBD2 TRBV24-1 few TGTGCCACCAGTGACCCCGGGACTAATGGTGAGCAGTTCTTC CATSDPGTNGEQFF
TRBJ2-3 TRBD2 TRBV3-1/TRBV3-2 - TGTGCCAGCAGCCCCTTTCGGGAGCGGGGGAGGGCAGATACGCAGTATTTT CASSPFRERGRADTQYF
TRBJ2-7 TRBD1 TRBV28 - TGTGCCACCAGACGGACAGGGTCATCCTACGAGCAGTACTTC CATRRTGSSYEQYF
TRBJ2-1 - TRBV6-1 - TGTGCCAGCAGTGATACCTACAATGAGCAGTTCTTC CASSDTYNEQFF
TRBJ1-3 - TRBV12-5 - TGTGCTAGTGGTTTTCAGTCTTCAGGCGGAAACACCATATATTTT CASGFQSSGGNTIYF
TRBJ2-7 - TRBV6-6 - TGTGCCAGCAGGCCAACAGACTACGAGCAGTACTTC CASRPTDYEQYF
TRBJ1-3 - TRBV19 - TGTGCCAGTAGTAACTCTCGGGGAACCGGAAACACCATATATTTT CASSNSRGTGNTIYF
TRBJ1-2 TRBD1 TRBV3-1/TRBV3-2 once TGTGCCAGCAGCCAAGAAACAGGGGTGGCCTACACCTTC CASSQETGVAYTF
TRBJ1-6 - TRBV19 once TGTGCCAGTAGTGACAGAAAAAATTCACCCCTCCACTTT CASSDRKNSPLHF
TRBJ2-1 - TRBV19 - TGTGCCAGTAGTCCCCTCTTTGGGCAGGGGTCAGGCAATGAGCAGTTCTTC CASSPLFGQGSGNEQFF
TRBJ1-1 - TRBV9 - TGTGCCAGCAGCTGGGGTACAGGGCAGGCGAACACTGAAGCTTTCTTT CASSWGTGQANTEAFF
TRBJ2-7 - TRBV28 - TGTGCCAGCAGTCCCGCCCAGGGGGGCGGGGGGTACGAGCAGTACTTC CASSPAQGGGGYEQYF
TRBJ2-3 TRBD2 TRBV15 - TGTGCCACCTCGTTCCTACCCGCGGGGGGGTGGGATACGCAGTATTTT CATSFLPAGGWDTQYF
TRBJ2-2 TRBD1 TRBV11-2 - TGTGCCAGCAGCAAGATACAGGGGGCGGCGAACACCGGGGAGCTGTTTTTT CASSKIQGAANTGELFF
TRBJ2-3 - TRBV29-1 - TGCAGCGTTGAGGCCCGACTAGATTCTAGCACAGATACGCAGTATTTT CSVEARLDSSTDTQYF
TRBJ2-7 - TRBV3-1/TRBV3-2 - TGTGCCAGCAGCCAATTAGGGGTTACCTACGAGCAGTACTTC CASSQLGVTYEQYF
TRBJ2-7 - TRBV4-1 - TGCGCCAGCAGCCAAGAACCAGCGCGGCACCTCGGCTACGAGCAGTACTTC CASSQEPARHLGYEQYF
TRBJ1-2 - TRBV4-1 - TGCGCCAGCAGCCAGGTCAGGTCAGAAGGCTACACCTTC CASSQVRSEGYTF
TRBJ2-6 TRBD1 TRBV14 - TGTGCCAGCAGCCTGACAGGGACTGGGGCCAACGTCCTGACTTTC CASSLTGTGANVLTF
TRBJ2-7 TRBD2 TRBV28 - TGTGCCAGCACCATTGATGGGGGGGGTCGGGCATACGAGCAGTACTTC CASTIDGGGRAYEQYF
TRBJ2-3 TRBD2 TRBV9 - TGTGCCAGCCGGGAGGGAACAGATACGCAGTATTTT CASREGTDTQYF
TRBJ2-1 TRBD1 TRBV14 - TGTGCCAGCAGCCGAACGGGACAGGGGGTAAATGAGCAGTTCTTC CASSRTGQGVNEQFF